This TCR beta chain was observed in a study of T cell responses to AZD1222 COVID-19 vaccine. Findings and limits, study-wide: Only five to seven AZD1222 recipients were seropositive at baseline.

The CDR3 spans 13 residues. V was cut by 6 bases and J by 5 bases, with 11 bases left in between. Per the germline V gene, CDR1 is KGHSH and CDR2 is LQKENI. Only one count was recorded for this clone. What it binds is not known. Assay: immunoSEQ multiplex PCR; the TCRdb copy retains only in-frame clones and omits some. In the table there are around 180,000 clones, 90% of which are singletons. This receptor was obtained from an adult in good health. The chain has TRBV18 and TRBJ2-1, with D perhaps TRBD2 (5 bases). This specimen was peripheral blood, taken on day 0 of AZD1222 vaccination. DNA for the CDR3: TGTGCCAGCTCCCCAGGACTCGACAATGAGCAGTTCTTC. The encoded protein is CASSPGLDNEQFF.